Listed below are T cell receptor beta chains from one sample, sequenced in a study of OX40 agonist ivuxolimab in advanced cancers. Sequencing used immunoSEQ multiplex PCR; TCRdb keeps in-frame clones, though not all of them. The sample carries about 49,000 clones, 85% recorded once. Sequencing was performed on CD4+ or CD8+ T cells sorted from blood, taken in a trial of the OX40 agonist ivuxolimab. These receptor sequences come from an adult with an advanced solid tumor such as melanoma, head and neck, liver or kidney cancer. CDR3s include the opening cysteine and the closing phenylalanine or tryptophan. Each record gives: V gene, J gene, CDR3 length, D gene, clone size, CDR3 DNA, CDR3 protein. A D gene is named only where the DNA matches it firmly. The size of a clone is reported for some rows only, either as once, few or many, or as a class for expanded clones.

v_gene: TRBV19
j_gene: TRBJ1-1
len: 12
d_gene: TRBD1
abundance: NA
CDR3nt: TGTGCCAGTAGAACCGGACAGGTTGAAGCTTTCTTT
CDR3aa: CASRTGQVEAFF

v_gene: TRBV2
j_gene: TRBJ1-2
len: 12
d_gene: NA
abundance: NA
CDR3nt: TGTGCCAGCATAAGGGAAATCTATGGCTACACCTTC
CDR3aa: CASIREIYGYTF

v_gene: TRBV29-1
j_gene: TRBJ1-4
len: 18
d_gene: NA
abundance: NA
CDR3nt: TGCAGCGTTGAAGATCTGGGACATGGTACTGCAACTAATGAAAAACTGTTTTTT
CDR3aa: CSVEDLGHGTATNEKLFF

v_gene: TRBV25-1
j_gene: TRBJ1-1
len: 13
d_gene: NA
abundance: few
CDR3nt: TGTGCCAGCAGTGAATTTCGGAACACTGAAGCTTTCTTT
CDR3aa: CASSEFRNTEAFF

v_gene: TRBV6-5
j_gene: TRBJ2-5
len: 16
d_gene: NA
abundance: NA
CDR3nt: TGTGCCAGCAGTTACTCCAACTTAGCGGTATCAGAGACCCAGTACTTC
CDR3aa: CASSYSNLAVSETQYF

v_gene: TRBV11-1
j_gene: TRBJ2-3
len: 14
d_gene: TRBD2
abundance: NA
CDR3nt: TGTGCCAGCAGCTGGACTAGCGGGGATGATACGCAGTATTTT
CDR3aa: CASSWTSGDDTQYF

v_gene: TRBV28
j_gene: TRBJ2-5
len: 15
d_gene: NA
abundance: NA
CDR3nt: TGTGCCAGCAGTTTACCTACCTCGGGGCTGGAGACCCAGTACTTC
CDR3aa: CASSLPTSGLETQYF

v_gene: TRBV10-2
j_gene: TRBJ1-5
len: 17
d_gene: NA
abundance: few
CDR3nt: TGCGCCAGCAGTGATTTCACACTCCGGGGAAGCAATCAGCCCCAGCATTTT
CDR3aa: CASSDFTLRGSNQPQHF

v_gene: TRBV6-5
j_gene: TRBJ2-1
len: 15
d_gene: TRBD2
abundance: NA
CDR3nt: TGTGCCATCCTGGGGTGGGGACTAGCGGGTCCTGAGCAGTTCTTC
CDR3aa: CAILGWGLAGPEQFF

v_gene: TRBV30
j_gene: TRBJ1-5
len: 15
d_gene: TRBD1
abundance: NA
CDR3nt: TGTGCCTGGAGTGTACGACAGGGGGCACGGCAGCCCCAGCATTTT
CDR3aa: CAWSVRQGARQPQHF

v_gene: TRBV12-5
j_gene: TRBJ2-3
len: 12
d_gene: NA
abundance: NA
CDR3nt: TGTGCTAGTGGTCATCTCCCGGATACGCAGTATTTT
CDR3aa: CASGHLPDTQYF

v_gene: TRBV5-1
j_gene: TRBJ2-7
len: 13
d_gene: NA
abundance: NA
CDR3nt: TGCGCCAGCAGCTTAAGCGGGCCCTACGAGCAGTACTTC
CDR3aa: CASSLSGPYEQYF

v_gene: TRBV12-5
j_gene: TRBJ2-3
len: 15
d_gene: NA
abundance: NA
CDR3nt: TGTGCTAGCCAGGATTGGGGTCTGGGGACAGATACGCAGTATTTT
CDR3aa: CASQDWGLGTDTQYF

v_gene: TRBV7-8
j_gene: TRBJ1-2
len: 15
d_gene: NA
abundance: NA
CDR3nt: TGTGCCAGCAGCTTAGTCGCAGGAGCTAACTATGGCTACACCTTC
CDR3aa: CASSLVAGANYGYTF

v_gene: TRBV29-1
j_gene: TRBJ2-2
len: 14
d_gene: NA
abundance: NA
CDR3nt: TGCAGCGTTATACCATCCGTTAACACCGGGGAGCTGTTTTTT
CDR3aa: CSVIPSVNTGELFF

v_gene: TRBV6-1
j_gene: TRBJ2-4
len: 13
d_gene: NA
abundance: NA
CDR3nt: TGTGCCAGCAAGGGCAGTTCCAAAAACATTCAGTACTTC
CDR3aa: CASKGSSKNIQYF

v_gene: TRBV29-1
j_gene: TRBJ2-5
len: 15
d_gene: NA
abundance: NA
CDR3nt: TGCAGCGTTGACCCCCGGACAGAAGGAATACGGACCCAGTACTTC
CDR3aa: CSVDPRTEGIRTQYF